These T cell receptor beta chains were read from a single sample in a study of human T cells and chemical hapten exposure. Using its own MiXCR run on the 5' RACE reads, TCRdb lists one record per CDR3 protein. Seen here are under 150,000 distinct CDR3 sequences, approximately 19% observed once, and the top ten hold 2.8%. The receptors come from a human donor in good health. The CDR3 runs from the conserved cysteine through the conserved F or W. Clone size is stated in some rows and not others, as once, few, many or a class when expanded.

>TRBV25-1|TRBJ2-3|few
CASSEWANKADTQYF
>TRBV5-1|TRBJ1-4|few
CASSPGQGNNEKLFF
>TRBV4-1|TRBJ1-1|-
CASSQQPAGNTEAFF
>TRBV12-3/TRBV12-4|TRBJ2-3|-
CASSPGLAGDTQYF
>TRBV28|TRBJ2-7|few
CASRTPGTYEQYF
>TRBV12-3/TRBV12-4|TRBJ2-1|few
CASSTRTSGTNNEQFF
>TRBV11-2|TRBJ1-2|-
CASSPWTGPNYGYTF
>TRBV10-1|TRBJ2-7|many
CASSDRTSGGHEQYF
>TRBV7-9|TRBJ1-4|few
CASSSATGLKEEKLFF
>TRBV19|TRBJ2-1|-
CASSIQLAEQFF
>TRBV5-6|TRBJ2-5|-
CASSLIRATVETQYF
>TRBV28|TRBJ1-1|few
CASSSIRTGRPIF
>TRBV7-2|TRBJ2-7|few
CASSLAGSFGSEQYF
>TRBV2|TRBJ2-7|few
CASTPGTDEQYF
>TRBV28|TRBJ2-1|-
CASRTGTSGRNEQFF
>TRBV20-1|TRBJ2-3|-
CSASGGTSGLNTDTQYF
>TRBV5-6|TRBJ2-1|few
CASSWTGTNEQFF
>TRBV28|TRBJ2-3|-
CASSRRGLRGGDTQYF
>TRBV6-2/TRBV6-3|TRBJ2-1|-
CASSYSPYEQFF
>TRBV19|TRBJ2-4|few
CASNQPGQQNIQYF
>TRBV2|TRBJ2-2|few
CASTSQRGQGVSGGELFF
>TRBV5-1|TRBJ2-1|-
CASSLGERYNEQFF
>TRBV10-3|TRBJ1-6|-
CAISAEQKISPLHF
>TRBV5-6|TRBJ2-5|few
CASSPDRQETQYF
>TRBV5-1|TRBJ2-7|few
CASSLTTRSYEQYF
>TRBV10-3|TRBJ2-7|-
CAIKGEAGSRGGEQYF
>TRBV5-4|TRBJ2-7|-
CASSSWTGLQYF
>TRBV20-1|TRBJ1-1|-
CSAKADTEAFF
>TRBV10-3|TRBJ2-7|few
CAIRGSWTGGYEQYF
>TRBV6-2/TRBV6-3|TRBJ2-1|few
CASKVGGSNEQFF
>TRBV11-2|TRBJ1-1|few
CASSLATATEAFF
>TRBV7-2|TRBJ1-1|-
CASSLIVGAVTEAFF
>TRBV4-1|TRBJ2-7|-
CASSPHRAGGYEQYF
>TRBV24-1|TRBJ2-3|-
CATSAALSTDTQYF
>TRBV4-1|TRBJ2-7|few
CASSQDSPGPYEQYF
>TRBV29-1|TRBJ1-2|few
CSVDGRDGYTF
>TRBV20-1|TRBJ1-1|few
CSAKPGQFTEAFF
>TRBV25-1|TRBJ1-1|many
CASSENDASTEAFF
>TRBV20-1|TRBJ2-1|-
CSAGRATNEQFF
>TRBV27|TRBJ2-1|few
CASSLYPNYNEQFF
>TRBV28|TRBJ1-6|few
CASSFRGELRSPLHF